Following are 15 T cell receptor beta chains from one sample sequenced in a study of spatial heterogeneity in lung cancer. Study results and limitations: In tumors, expanded intratumoral alpha and beta TCR counts tracked mutation counts.

The time point is: sample taken at primary tumor resection. TCRdb called the 5' RACE reads again in MiXCR, with one record for every CDR3 protein. The table includes about 5,700 distinct CDR3 sequences, around an eighth detected once. The antigens these receptors bind are not known. Sequencing used lung tumor tissue, obtained at surgery. These receptors all stem from a female donor with early-stage non-small cell lung cancer.

In this sample, this clonotype is medium-sized. The chain joins TRBV11-1 to TRBJ1-2; 8 nucleotides agree with TRBD1. From germline, CDR1 is SGHAT and CDR2 FQDESV (reference sequence). The CDR3 totals 14 residues. J was trimmed by 4 bases and V by 4 bases; bases with no gene match: 5. CDR3 bases: TGTGCCAGCAGCTCGGGACAGGTGGCCTATGGCTACACCTTC. This sequence encodes CASSSGQVAYGYTF.

This clonotype was counted many times. V is TRBV28 and J is TRBJ2-7; TRBD2 matches at 8 bases. The CDR3 extends over 15 amino acids. Germline CDR1 reads MDHEN; CDR2 reads SYDVKM. J gave up 7 bases and V 6 bases, and 14 bases lay outside the gene matches. For the CDR3, the DNA is TGTGCCAGCAGGTCTGAGGCGGGAGGCCCAGGGGAGCAGTACTTC. Translation: CASRSEAGGPGEQYF.

This clonotype has a count of ten or more. V gene TRBV7-4 combines with J gene TRBJ2-2; perhaps D is TRBD1 or TRBD2 (6 bases each). CDR3 size: 15 residues. Per germline, CDR1 SGHVT and CDR2 SQSDAQ. V lost 3 bases, J lost 3 bases, and 11 bases lay in between. The DNA of the CDR3 is TGTGCCAGCAGCTTTACGGGGGCGGACACCGGGGAGCTGTTTTTT. Translation: CASSFTGADTGELFF.

This clonotype was picked up one time. As the CDR3 is not closed by the conserved phenylalanine or tryptophan, this likely results from a read error. The chain joins TRBV11-2 to TRBJ2-5, with no clear D. The CDR3 sequence is 12 residues long. Germline assignment: CDR1 SGHAT and CDR2 FQNNGV. The DNA for the CDR3 is TGTACCAGCAGCTTAGATCTAGAGACCCAGTACGTC. Translation gives CTSSLDLETQYV.

This clonotype showed up many times. CDR3 protein: CSARDASGTYNEQFF. The CDR3 nucleotides read TGCAGTGCTAGAGATGCTAGCGGGACCTACAATGAGCAGTTCTTC. V and J are TRBV20-1 and TRBJ2-1; 9 bases fit TRBD2. This CDR3 region has 15 residues. From germline, CDR1 is DFQATT and CDR2 SNEGSKA (reference sequence). The V and J ends lost 0 bases and 2 bases, in that order; junction bases with no gene match: 2.

This clonotype is termed medium-sized. The chain couples TRBV11-1 to TRBJ2-1; 9 bases line up with TRBD1. V shed 5 bases, J shed 8 bases, and the junction held 7 bases outside the gene matches. This CDR3 is built from 14 residues. Germline CDR1 is SGHAT and CDR2 is FQDESV (reference sequence). The CDR3 coding sequence is TGTGCCAGCAGCACATTAACAGGGGGCCATGAGCAGTTCTTC. It codes for CASSTLTGGHEQFF.

By share, this clonotype counts as medium-sized. The chain links TRBV28 to TRBJ1-5; D is undetermined. From germline, CDR1 is MDHEN and CDR2 SYDVKM. Trimming took 5 bases from V and 2 from J, leaving 10 bases between them. This CDR3 region has 14 residues. The CDR3 bases are TGTGCCAGCAGTCCCAGCCAGGGCAATCAGCCCCAGCATTTT. Protein product: CASSPSQGNQPQHF. The complete variable domain, with remaining parts taken from reference TRBV28 and TRBJ1-5, reads DVKVTQSSRYLVKRTGEKVFLECVQDMDHENMFWYRQDPGLGLRLIYFSYDVKMKEKGDIPEGYSVSREKKERFSLILESASTNQTSMYLCASSPSQGNQPQHFGDGTRLSIL.

This clonotype rates as medium-sized. The rearrangement joins TRBV7-9 to TRBJ1-1; D ambiguous. Between the trimmed V and J ends, which lost 1 base and 1 base, there was a span of 7 bases. The germline V gene has CDR1 SEHNR and CDR2 FQNEAQ (reference sequence). CDR3 length: 14 residues. The DNA for the CDR3 is TGTGCCAGCAGCTTAGGTCTGGAGAACACTGAAGCTTTCTTT. Encoded protein: CASSLGLENTEAFF. Filled out from reference TRBV7-9 and TRBJ1-1, the complete variable domain reads DTGVSQNPRHKITKRGQNVTFRCDPISEHNRLYWYRQTLGQGPEFLTYFQNEAQLEKSRLLSDRFSAERPKGSFSTLEIQRTEQGDSAMYLCASSLGLENTEAFFGQGTRLTVV.

This clonotype was observed at least ten times. The chain carries TRBV30 and TRBJ1-1, with D possibly matching TRBD1 (6 bases). The length of the CDR3 is 14 residues. With 4 bases removed from V and 2 bases from J, the gap between germline ends came to 14 bases. The V gene's germline CDR1 is GTSNPN and CDR2 SVGIG (reference sequence). The CDR3: CAWNSGVFNTEAFF. The DNA of the CDR3 is TGTGCCTGGAACTCAGGGGTCTTCAACACTGAAGCTTTCTTT.

In its sample, this clonotype is medium-sized. This chain joins TRBV6-5 and TRBJ2-1, with 15 nucleotides matching TRBD2. The CDR3 is made up of 17 amino acids. CDR1 and CDR2 (germline): MNHEY, SVGAGI. V dropped 7 bases and J dropped 2; count of bases not matched to a gene: 6. The CDR3 nucleotides read TGTGCCAGCAAACCGGGACTAGCGGGAGGACCCTACAATGAGCAGTTCTTC. Its translation is CASKPGLAGGPYNEQFF.

This clonotype is judged medium-sized (0.01 to 0.1%). The chain employs TRBV7-3 and TRBJ2-7; 7 bases are a match to TRBD1. The CDR3 covers 15 residues. CDR1 SGHTA and CDR2 FQGTGA come from the germline V gene. V shed 8 bases and J 0 bases; nucleotides not matched to a gene: 10. CDR3 residues: CASSPPTGYSYEQYF. In DNA, the CDR3 is TGTGCCAGCTCTCCCCCGACAGGGTACTCCTACGAGCAGTACTTC. The full variable domain, its missing parts supplied by reference TRBV7-3 and TRBJ2-7, is GAGVSQTPSNKVTEKGKYVELRCDPISGHTALYWYRQSLGQGPEFLIYFQGTGAADDSGLPNDRFFAVRPEGSVSTLKIQRTERGDSAVYLCASSPPTGYSYEQYFGPGTRLTVT.

This clonotype rates as medium-sized. The V call is TRBV5-4, the J call TRBJ2-7; the match to TRBD2 covers 12 bases. Losses at the gene ends were 4 bases for V and 2 bases for J; bases not matched to a gene: 4. The CDR3 consists of 15 residues. In germline, CDR1 is SGHNT, CDR2 YYREEE (reference sequence). CDR3 DNA sequence: TGTGCCAGCAGCCCGGGGACTAGCGGGCCCTACGAGCAGTACTTC. Translated, it gives CASSPGTSGPYEQYF.

This clonotype came up once. The genes are TRBV7-9 and TRBJ2-2; D could derive from TRBD1 or TRBD2 (5 bases each). The germline V gene has CDR1 SEHNR and CDR2 FQNEAQ (reference sequence). This CDR3 has 13 residues. CDR3 DNA sequence: TGTGCTTTGGGACGGATGAACACCGGGGAGCTGTTTTTT. Protein: CALGRMNTGELFF.

Sample share makes this clonotype medium-sized. This chain connects TRBV3-1 to TRBJ2-3; 9 bases agree with TRBD1. The CDR3 consists of 14 residues. From germline, CDR1 is LGHDT and CDR2 YNNKEL (reference sequence). After removal of 6 bases from V and 5 bases from J, the junction contained 6 bases not matched to a gene. In DNA, the CDR3 is TGTGCCAGCAGGGGGACAGGGAGCGTAGATACGCAGTATTTT. The encoded protein is CASRGTGSVDTQYF.

Relative to its sample, this clonotype is medium-sized. The chain links TRBV7-2 to TRBJ2-3, with 7 bases fitting TRBD2. Per germline, CDR1 SGHTA and CDR2 FQGNSA. V lost 0 bases, J lost 5 bases, and 5 bases stayed unmatched. CDR3 size: 15 residues. This CDR3 reads CASSLAGGRVDTQYF. The DNA of the CDR3 is TGTGCCAGCAGCTTAGCGGGAGGGCGGGTAGATACGCAGTATTTT.